The 6 T cell receptor beta chains presented below share a single source sample, sequenced in a study of lymphopenia after photon versus proton radiotherapy (dated by TCRdb to the late 2010s). The library was generated by the immunoSEQ multiplex PCR assay. TCRdb stores this immuneACCESS table with in-frame sequences only. Part of the clones is absent; in the studies checked, under half of the shortfall reflects unresolved V genes, and no reason is known for the rest. The sample has about 6,800 clones on record, 90% to 95% of them singletons. The ten largest account for roughly 1.6% of the sample. Sequencing was performed on peripheral blood, taken from a patient treated with photon-based radiotherapy. The receptor set was obtained from a woman aged 45-59 years with cholangiocarcinoma.

The chain couples TRBV6-5 to TRBJ1-6; 8 bases fit TRBD1. CDR1 and CDR2 (germline): MNHEY, SVGAGI. CDR3 length: 15 residues. After removal of 0 bases from V and 11 bases from J, the junction contained 6 bases not matched to a gene. CDR3 residues: CASSYSPQGGTPLHF. In DNA, the CDR3 is TGTGCCAGCAGTTACTCTCCACAGGGGGGGACACCCCTCCACTTT.

The rearrangement uses TRBV7-9 and TRBJ2-7; TRBD2 agrees at 7 bases. With V trimmed by 5 bases and J by 6 bases, 16 bases remained unmatched. This CDR3 is built from 16 residues. Germline V gives CDR1 SEHNR, CDR2 FQNEAQ (reference sequence). The DNA for the CDR3 is TGTGCCAGCAGCCAATTCGGGGGGAATTCGCAGTTCGAGCAGTACTTC. Its translation: CASSQFGGNSQFEQYF.

The chain has TRBV7-2 and TRBJ1-1; 7 bases map to TRBD1. Germline V gene sequence: CDR1 SGHTA, CDR2 FQGNSA. Losses at the gene ends were 6 bases for V and 6 bases for J; bases not matched to a gene: 7. The CDR3 spans 13 residues. The chain's CDR3 is CASSRDGTAEAFF. CDR3 coding DNA: TGTGCCAGCAGTCGAGACGGGACAGCTGAAGCTTTCTTT.

This clone was seen once. The chain has TRBV2 and TRBJ1-1; D remains unclear. CDR3 size: 10 residues. The V gene lost 7 bases and the J gene lost 0 bases, with 0 bases spanning the gap. The germline V gene has CDR1 SNHLY and CDR2 FYNNEI. DNA of the CDR3: TGTGCCAGCATGAACACTGAAGCTTTCTTT. It specifies CASMNTEAFF. Variable domain in full (rest from reference TRBV2 and TRBJ1-1): EPEVTQTPSHQVTQMGQEVILRCVPISNHLYFYWYRQILGQKVEFLVSFYNNEISEKSEIFDDQFSVERPDGSNFTLKIRSTKLEDSAMYFCASMNTEAFFGQGTRLTVV.

The rearrangement uses TRBV29-1 and TRBJ1-1; D unclear. The CDR3 is 13 residues long. CDR1 is SQVTM, CDR2 ANQGSEA, per germline. Trimming took off 2 bases at V and 0 bases at J, with 7 bases between the two ends. CDR3 sequence reads: CSVERVVNTEAFF. CDR3 nucleotide sequence: TGCAGCGTTGAAAGGGTTGTGAACACTGAAGCTTTCTTT.

The gene calls are TRBV27 and TRBJ2-3; maybe TRBD2 (6 bases). V was trimmed by 6 bases and J by 4 bases, leaving 20 bases between them. Germline values: CDR1 MNHEY, CDR2 SMNVEV (reference sequence). This CDR3 has 16 residues. This chain's CDR3 is CASSTGGTALPDTQYF. DNA of the CDR3: TGTGCCAGCAGCACCGGAGGGACCGCCCTGCCAGATACGCAGTATTTT.